This TCR beta chain comes out of a study of blood T cells in healthy people across ages. Concerning this clonotype: Its antigen is not known.

Together with a sample-barcoded 5' primer, a J-beta primer mix was included in a second PCR lasting about 7 to 11 cycles. Every cDNA molecule carried a tag from a template-switch adaptor bearing 12 random nucleotides. TCRdb recomputed calls from the 5' RACE reads with MiXCR, one row per CDR3 protein. The sample lists about 1 million distinct CDR3 sequences, under 30% seen once, with 0.75% in the top ten. The V gene end was trimmed by 3 bases and the J gene end by 1 base; junction bases not matched to a gene: 2. Germline V gene lookup returns CDR1 LGHNA and CDR2 YSLEER. The length of the CDR3 is 15 residues. Study-wide findings and caveats: Relative to aged donors, long-lived donors carried more naive CD4+ cells and displayed higher diversity. Naive T cell percentage strongly correlated with TCR beta diversity.

These data were also reused for a study on T cells of mothers and their children. That study adds: The TCR beta CDR3 read count exceeded 9 million for each mother and was about 3.1 million for each child.

This chain joins TRBV4-3 and TRBJ2-5; TRBD2 matches at 10 bases. Specimen: blood. The clonotype comes from a girl aged 2 to 10 in good health. CDR3 in DNA: TGCGCCAGCAGCCATGTAGCGGGGGGCCAAGAGACCCAGTACTTC. The encoded protein is CASSHVAGGQETQYF.